One and the same sample provided the 7 T cell receptor beta chains below, sequenced in a study of T cells in women clearing cervical HPV infection. TCRdb keeps only in-frame clones here, not all; method: immunoSEQ multiplex PCR. The listing contains 25,000 to 35,000 clones. Sequenced sample: blood buffy coat. All receptors come from a woman aged 18 to 75 with a cervical HPV16 infection that either progressed to CIN3+ or cleared (not recorded which).

Points on this clone: The CDR3 is cut off 3 residues early in the read; its end comes from the germline J gene. The chain joins TRBV7-9 to TRBJ1-4; 8 bases line up with TRBD1. Germline CDR1 and CDR2: SEHNR and FQNEAQ (reference sequence). The CDR3 consists of 14 residues. CDR3 region: CASSLVQGADKLFF. CDR3 DNA (partial): TGTGCCAGCAGCTTAGTCCAGGGGGCGGATAAA.

Incomplete CDR3 DNA: TGTGCCAGCAGTACGGACAGTTTAGGAAAA. It specifies CASSTDSLGK. The entire CDR3 reads CASSTDSLGKLFF. V and J are TRBV2 and TRBJ1-4; D perhaps matches TRBD1 (6 bases). The observed sequence ends 3 residues before the CDR3 terminus, with the missing tail filled in from the germline J gene. Germline CDR1 is SNHLY and CDR2 is FYNNEI. The germline V and J ends were trimmed by 5 bases and 10 bases, with 14 bases remaining between them. The CDR3 has 13 residues.

This clone ranks as medium-sized in terms of frequency. Incomplete CDR3 DNA: TGTGCCAGCAGCCCCGGGACTCTCACATCCTACGAG. Translation gives CASSPGTLTSYE. The full CDR3 is CASSPGTLTSYEQYF. V is TRBV7-9 and J is TRBJ2-7, with D maybe TRBD2 (6 bases). Coverage ceases 3 residues before the CDR3 finishes, and the germline J gene fills in the end. Germline CDR1 SEHNR, CDR2 FQNEAQ (reference sequence). The V end was cut by 5 bases, the J end by 1 base, with 15 bases between. CDR3 length: 15 residues.

In regard to this clone: The CDR3 is cut off 3 residues early in the read; its end comes from the germline J gene. The genes are TRBV19 and TRBJ2-1, with 8 positions matching TRBD2. V gave up 4 bases and J gave up 1 base; unmatched junction bases: 3. From germline, CDR1 is LNHDA and CDR2 SQIVND (reference sequence). This CDR3 is 15 amino acids long. The sequenced CDR3 bases are TGTGCCAGTAGTAGGGCTAGCGGGTCCTACAATGAG. Amino acids: CASSRASGSYNE. The full-length CDR3 reads as CASSRASGSYNEQFF.

Judged by frequency, this clone is medium-sized. The sequenced fragment ends 3 residues before the CDR3 boundary, so the rest is inferred from the germline J gene. This rearrangement joins TRBV19 to TRBJ2-7, with TRBD1 as a possible D gene (7 bases). Germline V gene sequence: CDR1 LNHDA, CDR2 SQIVND (reference sequence). CDR3 size: 17 residues. The germline V and J ends were trimmed by 1 base and 0 bases, with 16 bases remaining between them. The sequenced CDR3 bases are TGTGCCAGTAGTATAGTTCCAGGGGGTAGCGGCTCCTACGAG. This codes for CASSIVPGGSGSYE. The full CDR3 reads CASSIVPGGSGSYEQYF.

About this clone itself: Sequence at one end of the junction differs from germline and may be a read error. The read terminates 3 residues ahead of where the CDR3 ends, so the germline J gene completes it. This chain links TRBV4-2 with TRBJ1-2, with 7 bases aligning to TRBD1. Germline CDR1 reads LGHNA; CDR2 reads YNFKEQ. The CDR3 loop spans 14 amino acids. The CDR3 bases that were read are TGCGCCAGCAGCCAGGGGACAGAGACCTACGAC. Its translation is CASSQGTETYD. The whole CDR3 is CASSQGTETYDYTF.

A remark on this clone: The read comes to an end 3 residues before the CDR3 does, leaving the germline J gene to fill in the end. V is TRBV2 and J is TRBJ2-5; 7 positions match TRBD1. The V gene's germline CDR1 is SNHLY and CDR2 FYNNEI. This CDR3 comprises 12 residues. CDR3 bases read: TGTGCCAGCGACAGGGCCGCAGATACC. This codes for CASDRAADT. The CDR3 in full is CASDRAADTQYF.